The text below deals with one TCR beta chain. The data stem from a study of blood T cell repertoires in COVID-19. At the level of the study: The samples span acute and convalescent COVID-19 from the United States, Italy and Spain. In each case, the material was cDNA or gDNA derived from T cells, B-cell-depleted T cells, or PBMCs.

Unmatched junction bases numbered 4, after V lost 1 base and J lost 3 bases. In germline, CDR1 is SGHNT, CDR2 YYREEE (reference sequence). This CDR3 spans 16 amino acids. Per the study methods: Amplification of reference gene primers was used by the study to estimate nucleated cell counts. Using immunoSEQ multiplex PCR, the repertoire was profiled, and TCRdb retains in-frame clones only, with some absent. That table is the source of V, J and clone size, and D and trimming were worked out from the DNA. Of about 44,000 clones in the sample, 88% are singletons; the top ten hold approximately 1.3%. This clonotype was sampled from a woman aged 40-49 years with acute or convalescent COVID-19. Material: peripheral blood. J is TRBJ2-3 and V is TRBV5-4, with TRBD2 matching over 11 bases. The CDR3 is CASSLTSGGGTDTQYF. DNA for the CDR3: TGTGCCAGCAGCTTGACTAGCGGGGGAGGAACAGATACGCAGTATTTT.